This T cell receptor beta chain emerged from a study of blood T cell repertoires in COVID-19. Study-level background: Acute and convalescent COVID-19 specimens originated in the United States, Italy and Spain. The analysed material was cDNA or gDNA that came from T cells, B-cell-depleted T cells, or PBMCs.

In the authors' methods: Counts of nucleated cells, estimated from reference gene primer amplification, were obtained. Libraries were prepared by immunoSEQ multiplex PCR; TCRdb keeps only in-frame clonotypes and omits some of them. The V and J calls and the clone size are those of that table, but D and trimming were determined from the DNA. The sample comprises some 89,000 clones, approximately 76% of which are singletons, and approximately 6.8% rests with the top ten. This receptor was obtained from a man between 65 and 79 years old with acute or convalescent COVID-19. Sequencing was performed on peripheral blood.

The CDR3 reads CASSLGGRTSTEAFF. The CDR3 DNA reads as TGCGCCAGCAGCTTGGGGGGGAGGACAAGCACTGAAGCTTTCTTT. The gene calls are TRBV5-1 and TRBJ1-1, with D perhaps TRBD1 (5 bases). V lost 0 bases and J 4 bases, leaving 13 bases between the germline ends. This CDR3 comprises 15 residues. Germline assignment: CDR1 SGHRS and CDR2 YFSETQ.